A selection of T cell receptor beta chains follows, all from one sample in a study of cytomegalovirus exposure and HLA in healthy donors. Only in-frame clones appear in the TCRdb table, and some are missing; sequencing was by immunoSEQ multiplex PCR. This sample yields approximately 88,000 clones, of which roughly 79% are seen a single time; 5.9% belongs to the top ten. The sequenced sample was PBMCs. The receptors come from a young man in good health and CMV-seropositive. The CDR3 runs from the conserved cysteine through the conserved F or W. D genes are given only for firm matches. Clone size is not always given. Where it is, it says once, few, many or a class for expanded clones.

v_gene	abundance	d_gene	j_gene	CDR3aa	CDR3nt
TRBV4-1	few	-	TRBJ1-2	CASSQGPGPSNGYTF	TGCGCCAGCAGCCAAGGACCAGGGCCCTCTAATGGCTACACCTTC
TRBV29-1	-	TRBD1	TRBJ1-2	CSVDVHAGGYGYTF	TGCAGCGTTGATGTTCATGCAGGGGGCTATGGCTACACCTTC
TRBV11-2	-	TRBD2	TRBJ2-7	CASSSLAGTYEQYF	TGTGCCAGCAGCTCCCTAGCGGGGACCTACGAGCAGTACTTC
TRBV7-9	-	-	TRBJ1-1	CASSLALGNTEAFF	TGTGCCAGCAGCTTAGCGCTCGGGAACACTGAAGCTTTCTTT
TRBV30	-	TRBD1	TRBJ2-2	CAWKRGPTGELFF	TGTGCCTGGAAAAGGGGGCCCACCGGGGAGCTGTTTTTT
TRBV5-4	-	-	TRBJ2-5	CASSLDTRAETQYF	TGTGCCAGCAGCTTGGATACCAGGGCGGAGACCCAGTACTTC
TRBV5-6	-	TRBD1	TRBJ1-2	CASRPSRDRGGYGYTF	TGTGCCAGCAGACCTTCCAGGGACAGGGGTGGGTATGGCTACACCTTC
TRBV9	-	-	TRBJ2-2	CASSGPRVNTGELFF	TGTGCCAGCAGCGGCCCGCGGGTGAACACCGGGGAGCTGTTTTTT
TRBV7-9	few	TRBD1	TRBJ2-5	CASSSHRGQETQYF	TGTGCCAGCAGCTCCCACAGGGGACAAGAGACCCAGTACTTC
TRBV7-6	-	TRBD1	TRBJ1-1	CASSFVLQGAEAFF	TGTGCCAGCAGCTTCGTGCTACAGGGGGCTGAAGCTTTCTTT
TRBV7-2	-	-	TRBJ2-1	CASSSSRLIPGEQFF	TGTGCCAGCAGTTCTTCTAGACTCATTCCTGGGGAGCAGTTCTTC
TRBV28	-	TRBD2	TRBJ2-1	CASSLPGTNYNEQFF	TGTGCCAGCAGTTTACCCGGGACTAACTACAATGAGCAGTTCTTC
TRBV28	-	TRBD1	TRBJ1-1	CASSSRTGKVDEAFF	TGTGCCAGCAGCTCGAGGACAGGGAAGGTAGACGAAGCTTTCTTT
TRBV5-1	-	TRBD2	TRBJ2-1	CASSFQSAASGRDEQFF	TGCGCCAGCAGCTTTCAATCGGCCGCTAGCGGGAGAGATGAGCAGTTCTTC
TRBV5-4	-	TRBD2	TRBJ2-7	CASSTSGSHEQYF	TGTGCCAGCAGCACTAGCGGGAGCCACGAGCAGTACTTC
TRBV7-7	-	-	TRBJ2-1	CASSLGFGNNEQFF	TGTGCTAGCAGCTTAGGGTTCGGGAACAATGAGCAGTTCTTC
TRBV5-1	-	TRBD1	TRBJ2-7	CASSLFRGRNEQYF	TGCGCCAGCAGCTTGTTCAGGGGGCGGAACGAGCAGTACTTC
TRBV7-6	-	TRBD1	TRBJ1-3	CASSQRQGPGNTIYF	TGTGCCAGCAGCCAACGACAGGGGCCCGGAAACACCATATATTTT
TRBV5-4	-	TRBD1	TRBJ2-7	CASSSRQGFGSYEQYF	TGTGCCAGCAGCTCGAGACAGGGTTTTGGCTCCTACGAGCAGTACTTC
TRBV6-4	-	-	TRBJ2-7	CASSDPDFREQYF	TGTGCCAGCAGTGACCCTGATTTTCGGGAGCAGTACTTC
TRBV2	once	TRBD2	TRBJ2-3	CASRDTSVSTDTQYF	TGTGCCAGCAGAGATACTAGCGTGAGCACAGATACGCAGTATTTT
TRBV14	-	TRBD1	TRBJ2-2	CASSQVGTGITGELFF	TGTGCCAGCAGCCAAGTGGGGACAGGGATCACCGGGGAGCTGTTTTTT
TRBV9	-	-	TRBJ1-1	CASSVSPENTEAFF	TGTGCCAGCAGCGTAAGCCCCGAGAACACTGAAGCTTTCTTT
TRBV10-2	-	-	TRBJ1-1	CASSASSTGAFF	TGCGCCAGCAGCGCGTCTAGCACGGGAGCTTTCTTT
TRBV18	-	-	TRBJ2-7	CASSPGLLSYEQYF	TGTGCCAGCTCACCAGGGCTGTTATCCTACGAGCAGTACTTC
TRBV27	-	-	TRBJ2-2	CASRQGLYTGELFF	TGTGCCAGCAGGCAGGGACTTTACACCGGGGAGCTGTTTTTT
TRBV6-5	-	TRBD1	TRBJ2-6	CASSGQGSGANVLTF	TGTGCCAGCAGTGGACAGGGCTCTGGGGCCAACGTCCTGACTTTC
TRBV12-5	-	TRBD2	TRBJ2-6	CASVPRGGYLYSGANVLTF	TGTGCTAGTGTCCCCCGGGGAGGGTACCTGTACTCTGGGGCCAACGTCCTGACTTTC
TRBV18	-	-	TRBJ1-1	CASSTGTSTEAFF	TGTGCCAGCTCAACAGGGACGAGCACTGAAGCTTTCTTT